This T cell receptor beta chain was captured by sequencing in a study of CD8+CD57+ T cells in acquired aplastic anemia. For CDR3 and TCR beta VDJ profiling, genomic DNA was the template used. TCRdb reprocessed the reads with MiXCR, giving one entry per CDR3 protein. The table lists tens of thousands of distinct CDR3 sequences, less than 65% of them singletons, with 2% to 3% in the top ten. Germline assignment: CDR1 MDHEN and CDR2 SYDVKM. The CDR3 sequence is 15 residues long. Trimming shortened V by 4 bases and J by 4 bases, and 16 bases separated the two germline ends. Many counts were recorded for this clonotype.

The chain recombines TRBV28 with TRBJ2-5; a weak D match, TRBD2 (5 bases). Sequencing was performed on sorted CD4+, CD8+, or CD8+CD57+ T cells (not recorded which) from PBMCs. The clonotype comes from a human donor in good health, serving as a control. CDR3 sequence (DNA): TGTGCCAGCAGTTCCCTGCTTGGGAGTGGAGAGACCCAGTACTTC. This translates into CASSSLLGSGETQYF.